The 15 T cell receptor beta chains below all came from one sample that was sequenced in a study of T cell repertoires in cytomegalovirus infection. Their specific antigens are unknown. MiXCR was run by TCRdb on the reads, yielding one entry per CDR3 protein. The profile shows approximately 910,000 distinct CDR3 sequences, 30% to 40% of them singletons. The sequencing used cultured CD8+ T cells from PBMCs, collected from culture after CMV antigen stimulation. The receptors come from a human donor in good health (CMV status not recorded). Some clones in this sample may be carry-over from other donors' samples.

The sample holds many counts of this clonotype. The chain uses TRBV7-2 and TRBJ2-2, with 8 bases lining up with TRBD1. The CDR3 is 16 residues long. Unmatched junction bases numbered 6, after V lost 4 bases and J lost 2 bases. Per germline, CDR1 SGHTA and CDR2 FQGNSA. CDR3 protein: CASSSRTGSNTGELFF. CDR3 in DNA: TGTGCCAGCAGCTCGCGGACAGGGAGTAACACCGGGGAGCTGTTTTTT.

V gene TRBV6-5 combines with J gene TRBJ2-7; D is tentatively TRBD1 or TRBD2 (5 bases each). CDR1 MNHEY and CDR2 SVGAGI come from the germline V gene. The length of the CDR3 is 15 residues. CDR3 in DNA: TGTGTCAGCAGTTACGAAGGGGACCTGGCCAACGAGCAGTACGTC. It encodes CVSSYEGDLANEQYV.

This clonotype was detected ten times or more. The rearrangement joins TRBV7-2 to TRBJ2-7; no clear D gene. Trimming cost V 1 base and J 3 bases, with 7 bases left between them. Germline V CDR1 and CDR2: SGHTA, FQGNSA. CDR3 length equals 13 residues. The CDR3 DNA reads TGTGCCAGCAGCTTAGGCACGTACTACGAGCAGTACTTC. This encodes CASSLGTYYEQYF.

The chain carries TRBV6-5 and TRBJ1-4; TRBD1 aligns across 8 bases. Trimming cost V 0 bases and J 8 bases; bases outside gene matches: 8. Per germline, CDR1 MNHEY and CDR2 SVGAGI. This CDR3 contains 16 residues. This CDR3 is CASSYSNEDRDEKLFF. The CDR3 DNA sequence: TGTGCCAGCAGTTACTCGAATGAGGACAGGGACGAAAAACTGTTTTTT.

This clonotype was observed a few times. The CDR3 is CASSLAAPAPGELFF. CDR3 in DNA: TGTGCCAGCAGTTTAGCGGCCCCGGCCCCCGGGGAGCTGTTTTTT. The chain carries TRBV12-3 or TRBV12-4 and TRBJ2-2; D remains unclear. The CDR3 loop spans 15 amino acids. The V and J ends lost 0 bases and 6 bases respectively, with 11 bases between them.

This clonotype was counted at least ten times. This rearrangement joins TRBV7-8 to TRBJ2-1, with D maybe TRBD2 (6 bases). Looked up from germline, CDR1 is SGHVS and CDR2 is FQNEAQ. This CDR3 region has 15 residues. The V end was cut by 3 bases, the J end by 5 bases, with 14 bases between. The DNA of the CDR3 is TGTGCCAGCAGCTTTCGCCCTAGCGTCCACAATGAGCAGTTCTTC. This gives the protein CASSFRPSVHNEQFF.

As to this clonotype: A read error is possible here, since a much larger clone lies one base away. The gene calls are TRBV7-2 and TRBJ2-7; TRBD1 might be the D (7 bases). Between the trimmed V and J ends, which lost 1 base and 4 bases, there was a span of 14 bases. This CDR3 contains 15 residues. Per the germline V gene, CDR1 is SGHTA and CDR2 is FQGNSA. As DNA, the CDR3 is TGTACCAGCAGCTTAGAAGAACAGGGGAGGTACGAGCAGTACTTC. Protein: CTSSLEEQGRYEQYF. Together with reference TRBV7-2 and TRBJ2-7, the CDR3 gives the full variable domain: GAGVSQSPSNKVTEKGKDVELRCDPISGHTALYWYRQSLGQGLEFLIYFQGNSAPDKSGLPSDRFSAERTGGSVSTLTIQRTQQEDSAVYLCTSSLEEQGRYEQYFGPGTRLTVT.

This chain links TRBV10-3 with TRBJ1-2, with a weak D call TRBD1 (5 bases). The CDR3 extends over 15 amino acids. CDR1 is ENHRY and CDR2 is SYGVKD in the germline V gene. Between the trimmed V and J ends, which lost 2 bases and 3 bases, there was a span of 13 bases. The CDR3 nucleotides read TGTGCCATCAGTGAGCCCGGGACCGAAGACTATGGCTACACCTTC. It specifies CAISEPGTEDYGYTF.

The chain joins TRBV10-1 to TRBJ1-1, with 7 nucleotides matching TRBD1. V gave up 6 bases and J gave up 6 bases; unmatched junction bases: 7. The germline V gene has CDR1 WNHNN and CDR2 SYGVQD (reference sequence). The CDR3 consists of 13 residues. The CDR3 region has the DNA TGCGCCAGCAGCCCCGGGACAGCGGCTGAAGCTTTCTTT. Translation: CASSPGTAAEAFF.

The chain carries TRBV27 and TRBJ1-4, with a weak D call TRBD1 (5 bases). The germline V and J ends were trimmed by 0 bases and 5 bases, with 10 bases remaining between them. The CDR3 runs to 15 residues. Germline assignment: CDR1 MNHEY and CDR2 SMNVEV (reference sequence). CDR3 region: CASSLSGGTNEKLFF. The CDR3 DNA reads as TGTGCCAGCAGTTTATCGGGGGGTACAAATGAAAAACTGTTTTTT.

V usage is TRBV27 and J usage is TRBJ1-2; D perhaps matches TRBD1 (6 bases). The CDR3 loop spans 12 amino acids. The germline V gene has CDR1 MNHEY and CDR2 SMNVEV (reference sequence). Deletions cut 9 bases from V and 4 bases from J, with 12 bases between. In DNA form, the CDR3 reads TGTGCCAGTTGGACAGTCCCCTATGGCTACACCTTC. Residues: CASWTVPYGYTF.

The table lists this clonotype with a few counts. The chain joins TRBV20-1 to TRBJ2-1; TRBD1 is a possible D gene (6 bases). This CDR3 region has 15 residues. CDR1 and CDR2 (germline): DFQATT, SNEGSKA (reference sequence). V was shortened by 0 bases and J by 9 bases, with 18 bases between the two germline ends. The CDR3 region has the DNA TGCAGTGCTAGAGATCTTGCGGCAGGGGCTGGTGAGCAGTTCTTC. Its translation: CSARDLAAGAGEQFF.

This clonotype has more than one count but fewer than ten. This rearrangement joins TRBV10-3 to TRBJ2-7, with TRBD1 identical over 8 bases. Germline trimming cut 9 bases from V and 0 bases from J; bases unmatched to any gene: 4. Germline V CDR1 and CDR2: ENHRY, SYGVKD. The CDR3 contains 13 residues. DNA of the CDR3: TGTGCCATACTCGGACAGGGCTCCTACGAGCAGTACTTC. Translating gives CAILGQGSYEQYF.

The CDR3 nucleotides are TGTGCCAGCAGGCCCGTCGTACAGGAAGCCGGGAGCTCTGGGGCCAACGTCCTGACTTTC. This codes for CASRPVVQEAGSSGANVLTF. The chain is built from TRBV6-1 and TRBJ2-6; weak D call: TRBD2 (6 bases). Trimming stripped 6 bases from V and 0 bases from J, with 24 bases between. The CDR3 spans 20 residues. Germline V gene data show CDR1 as MNHNS and CDR2 as SASEGT.

This clonotype occurred many times. The chain joins TRBV12-3 or TRBV12-4 to TRBJ2-1; 11 nucleotides align to TRBD2. The CDR3 covers 16 residues. V shed 6 bases and J 2 bases; nucleotides not matched to a gene: 6. The CDR3 DNA sequence: TGTGCCAGCAGAGTCCTAGCGGGGGGTCCCTACAATGAGCAGTTCTTC. Translation gives CASRVLAGGPYNEQFF.